This TCR beta chain emerged from a study of blood T cell repertoires in COVID-19. Study at large: The study drew acute and convalescent COVID-19 samples from the United States, Italy and Spain.

The method was immunoSEQ multiplex PCR; TCRdb's version includes in-frame clones alone and lacks a portion of them. The table shows 430,000 or so clones, with approximately 91% occurring only once. Participant age was roughly 18 to 95 years, and participants resided in roughly 25 US areas. During the 2 weeks before they entered the study, exposed participants had met someone with a PCR-confirmed or clinician-diagnosed COVID-19 case. The length of the CDR3 is 15 residues. The V segment lost 2 bases and the J segment 5 bases; nucleotides outside the gene matches: 6. CDR1 and CDR2 from the germline V gene are GTSNPN and SVGIG (reference sequence).

This sequence was found in a woman between 18 and 29 years old who had been exposed to COVID-19. The rearrangement joins TRBV30 to TRBJ1-4; 9 nucleotides align to TRBD1. The sequenced material came from PBMCs or T cells enriched from blood (not recorded which). In DNA form, the CDR3 reads TGTGCCTGGAGTATGACGGGACAGGGAAATGAAAAACTGTTTTTT. It is translated as CAWSMTGQGNEKLFF. The whole variable domain, remainder taken from reference TRBV30 and TRBJ1-4, is SQTIHQWPATLVQPVGSPLSLECTVEGTSNPNLYWYRQAAGRGLQLLFYSVGIGQISSEVPQNLSASRPQDRQFILSSKKLLLSDSGFYLCAWSMTGQGNEKLFFGSGTQLSVL.